This is a list of T cell receptor beta chains from one sample in a study of cytomegalovirus exposure and HLA in healthy donors. Sequencing was performed with immunoSEQ multiplex PCR; in TCRdb, only in-frame clones are kept and a portion is missing. The table for this sample gives fewer than 30,000 clones. The sample taken for sequencing was PBMCs. These receptors were obtained from a man in his thirties or forties in good health and CMV-seronegative. Each CDR3 is given with its conserved first and last residue. The D gene is left open where the match is weak.

d_gene	v_gene	j_gene	CDR3aa	CDR3nt
NA	TRBV18	TRBJ2-1	CASSPDLSQDEQFF	TGTGCCAGCTCACCGGATCTGTCTCAGGATGAGCAGTTCTTC
NA	TRBV19	TRBJ1-4	CASSIGPATNEKLFF	TGTGCCAGTAGTATAGGGCCTGCAACTAATGAAAAACTGTTTTTT
NA	TRBV6-6	TRBJ2-7	CASTAGGNEQYF	TGTGCCAGCACCGCCGGCGGTAACGAGCAGTACTTC
NA	TRBV5-1	TRBJ1-1	CASSLRGRSLNTEAFF	TGCGCCAGCAGCTTGCGGGGGAGGAGTTTGAACACTGAAGCTTTCTTT
TRBD1	TRBV6-5	TRBJ2-7	CASSSGQGAYEQYF	TGTGCCAGCAGTTCCGGACAGGGAGCCTACGAGCAGTACTTC
TRBD1	TRBV7-9	TRBJ2-3	CASSLDQGAVDTQYF	TGTGCCAGCAGCTTAGATCAGGGGGCTGTAGATACGCAGTATTTT
NA	TRBV19	TRBJ2-5	CASSIGGQETQYF	TGTGCCAGTAGTATCGGAGGGCAGGAGACCCAGTACTTC
NA	TRBV27	TRBJ1-5	CASRPTGQGLGPQHF	TGTGCCAGCAGACCCACCGGGCAGGGGCTCGGGCCCCAGCATTTT
TRBD2	TRBV5-1	TRBJ2-3	CASSPQRERTDTQYF	TGCGCCAGCAGCCCCCAGCGGGAGAGGACAGATACGCAGTATTTT
TRBD2	TRBV28	TRBJ2-1	CASSLREGRDEQFF	TGTGCCAGCAGTTTAAGAGAAGGGAGGGATGAGCAGTTCTTC
NA	TRBV9	TRBJ1-1	CASSRRGATTEAFF	TGTGCCAGCAGCCGTCGGGGGGCGACGACTGAAGCTTTCTTT
NA	TRBV6-5	TRBJ2-7	CASSFVYEQYF	TGTGCCAGCAGTTTTGTATACGAGCAGTACTTC
TRBD2	TRBV19	TRBJ2-1	CASSMTGGSYNEQFF	TGTGCCAGTAGTATGACGGGGGGCTCCTACAATGAGCAGTTCTTC
NA	TRBV19	TRBJ1-1	CASTLRVVTEAFF	TGTGCCAGTACCCTCAGGGTGGTCACTGAAGCTTTCTTT
NA	TRBV10-3	TRBJ2-1	CAISATRDEQFF	TGTGCCATCAGTGCAACGCGCGATGAGCAGTTCTTC
NA	TRBV19	TRBJ1-2	CASSMPAGAAYGYTF	TGTGCCAGTAGTATGCCGGCAGGGGCGGCCTATGGCTACACCTTC
TRBD2	TRBV5-6	TRBJ2-1	CASSLVAGGYNEQFF	TGTGCCAGCAGCTTGGTAGCGGGGGGCTACAATGAGCAGTTCTTC
NA	TRBV29-1	TRBJ1-2	CSVEGGRGGYTF	TGCAGCGTTGAAGGCGGCCGCGGAGGCTACACCTTC
NA	TRBV19	TRBJ2-3	CASTLTGDTQYF	TGTGCCAGTACCCTGACAGGTGATACGCAGTATTTT
TRBD2	TRBV4-1	TRBJ2-3	CASGPSGDSDTQYF	TGCGCCAGCGGACCTAGCGGTGACTCAGATACGCAGTATTTT
TRBD1	TRBV25-1	TRBJ1-1	CASRLGGGYGEAFF	TGTGCCAGCCGTTTAGGGGGCGGATATGGTGAAGCTTTCTTT
TRBD1	TRBV7-9	TRBJ2-1	CASSLGQGISDNEQFF	TGTGCCAGCAGCTTGGGACAGGGGATCTCCGACAATGAGCAGTTCTTC
NA	TRBV29-1	TRBJ2-1	CSVEGDNEQFF	TGCAGCGTGGAGGGCGACAATGAGCAGTTCTTC
TRBD2	TRBV4-2	TRBJ2-2	CASSQVPSGGAGELFF	TGTGCCAGCAGCCAAGTCCCTAGCGGGGGGGCCGGGGAGCTGTTTTTT
TRBD1	TRBV7-6	TRBJ2-2	CASSFDYPSPGQVNTGELFF	TGTGCCAGCAGCTTTGATTACCCTTCTCCGGGACAGGTGAACACCGGGGAGCTGTTTTTT
NA	TRBV19	TRBJ1-6	CASSVTPDRYNSPLHF	TGTGCCAGTAGTGTAACGCCGGACAGATATAATTCACCCCTCCACTTT
NA	TRBV2	TRBJ2-5	CASRTNRETQYF	TGTGCCAGCAGGACCAACAGGGAGACCCAGTACTTC
TRBD1	TRBV7-2	TRBJ1-5	CASSNLRTGNQPQHF	TGTGCCAGCAGCAATCTCCGGACAGGGAATCAGCCCCAGCATTTT
NA	TRBV7-9	TRBJ1-5	CASSLSGSQPQHF	TGTGCCAGCAGCTTATCGGGGAGTCAGCCCCAGCATTTT
TRBD2	TRBV29-1	TRBJ2-1	CSVEVLAELYNEQFF	TGCAGCGTTGAGGTTCTAGCGGAGCTCTACAATGAGCAGTTCTTC
NA	TRBV27	TRBJ2-7	CATSLAFAYEQYF	TGTGCCACCTCGTTAGCATTCGCCTACGAGCAGTACTTC
NA	TRBV5-1	TRBJ1-1	CASSLEGPEAFF	TGCGCCAGCAGCTTGGAGGGGCCTGAAGCTTTCTTT
NA	TRBV5-1	TRBJ2-5	CASSFSGTEETQYF	TGCGCCAGCAGCTTCTCAGGAACCGAAGAGACCCAGTACTTC
NA	TRBV5-1	TRBJ2-5	CASSFPRGLGQETQYF	TGCGCCAGCAGCTTCCCCAGGGGCTTGGGACAAGAGACCCAGTACTTC
NA	TRBV14	TRBJ2-6	CASSQDLGQSSGANVLTF	TGTGCCAGCAGCCAAGACCTCGGACAGAGCTCTGGGGCCAACGTCCTGACTTTC
NA	TRBV25-1	TRBJ2-4	CASSSWQNIQYF	TGTGCCAGCAGCTCATGGCAAAACATTCAGTACTTC
TRBD1	TRBV10-3	TRBJ1-2	CAISDRDSSPLYGYTF	TGTGCCATCAGTGACCGGGACAGTAGCCCCCTCTATGGCTACACCTTC
NA	TRBV30	TRBJ2-1	CAWWGQGEQFF	TGTGCCTGGTGGGGCCAAGGGGAGCAGTTCTTC
TRBD1	TRBV30	TRBJ1-6	CAWRGQYNSPLHF	TGTGCCTGGAGGGGACAGTATAATTCACCCCTCCACTTT
TRBD2	TRBV5-1	TRBJ2-5	CASSKGPGLAGESETQYF	TGCGCCAGCAGCAAAGGACCGGGACTAGCGGGAGAATCGGAGACCCAGTACTTC